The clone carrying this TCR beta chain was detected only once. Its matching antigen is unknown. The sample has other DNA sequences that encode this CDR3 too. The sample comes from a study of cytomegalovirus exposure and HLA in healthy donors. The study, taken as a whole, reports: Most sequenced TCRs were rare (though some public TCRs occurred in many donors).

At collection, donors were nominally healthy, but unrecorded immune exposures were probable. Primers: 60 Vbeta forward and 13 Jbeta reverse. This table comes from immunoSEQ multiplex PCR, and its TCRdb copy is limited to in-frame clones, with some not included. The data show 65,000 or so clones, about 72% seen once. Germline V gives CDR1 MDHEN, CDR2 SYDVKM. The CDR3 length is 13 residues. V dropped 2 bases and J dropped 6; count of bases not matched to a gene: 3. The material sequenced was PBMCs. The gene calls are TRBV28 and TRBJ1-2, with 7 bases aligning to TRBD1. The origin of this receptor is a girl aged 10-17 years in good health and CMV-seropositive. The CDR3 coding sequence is TGTGCCAGCAGTTTACAGGGGGAGGATGGCTACACCTTC. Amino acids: CASSLQGEDGYTF.